This T cell receptor (beta chain) appears in the sequencing data of a study of graft-versus-host responses after intestinal transplantation. The overall study: Each recipient received a multivisceral, liver-intestinal, or isolated intestinal graft. Among the recipients, all got anti-thymocyte globulin induction and then tacrolimus and steroids for roughly three years.

Some clones are missing from TCRdb's copy, which holds only in-frame ones; the method was immunoSEQ multiplex PCR. This sample carries just over 95,000 clones, 80% to 95% of them seen once, and the ten largest clones take approximately 0.18%. Remarks on this clone: Its antigen is as yet unknown.

The receptor was derived from a human donor who received an intestinal transplant. The sample here was unstimulated CD4+ T cells sorted from spleen or lymph node cells, taken before intestinal transplant.

The CDR3 reads CASRELAGGQRETQYF. CDR3 DNA: TGTGCCAGCAGGGAGCTAGCGGGAGGGCAGAGAGAGACCCAGTACTTC. The genes are TRBV28 and TRBJ2-5, with 12 bases identical to TRBD2. There are 16 residues in the CDR3. Germline values: CDR1 MDHEN, CDR2 SYDVKM. The trim removed 6 bases at V and 4 bases at J, leaving 9 bases unmatched.